The 17 T cell receptor beta chains below were found in one sample sequenced in a study of T cell repertoires in cytomegalovirus infection. Using its own MiXCR run on the reads, TCRdb lists one record per CDR3 protein. This table has around 570,000 distinct CDR3 sequences, around 40% appearing once. These receptors' antigens are unknown. The sample consisted of cultured PBMCs, taken from culture after CMV antigen stimulation. The source of these receptors is a human donor in good health (CMV status not recorded). Some clones in this sample may be carry-over from other donors' samples.

This clonotype was seen a handful of times. The V gene is TRBV12-5, the J gene TRBJ1-1; D gene ambiguous. The CDR3 length is 13 residues. Per the germline V gene, CDR1 is LGHNT and CDR2 is FRNRAP. Between the trimmed V and J ends, which lost 4 bases and 4 bases, there was a span of 10 bases. The CDR3 DNA follows: TGTGCTAGTGGTTCGATCCTTGGCACTGAAGCTTTCTTT. This codes for CASGSILGTEAFF.

The chain carries TRBV7-9 and TRBJ1-4, with D perhaps matching TRBD1 (5 bases). The CDR3 runs 16 residues. Germline V gene sequence: CDR1 SEHNR, CDR2 FQNEAQ (reference sequence). The V gene lost 5 bases and the J gene lost 7 bases, with 20 bases spanning the gap. CDR3 nucleotide sequence: TGTGCCAGCAGCCGAGACCCGAAGGGGCTGGGTGAAAAACTGTTTTTT. The encoded protein is CASSRDPKGLGEKLFF.

The chain is built from TRBV7-2 and TRBJ2-1, with 7 bases aligning to TRBD1. This CDR3 comprises 14 residues. V trimming: 5 bases; J trimming: 4 bases; junction bases outside the gene matches: 5. Germline CDR1 is SGHTA and CDR2 is FQGNSA. The CDR3 DNA reads TGTGCCAGCAGCCCCCGGGACAGATACAATGAGCAGTTCTTC. Translated: CASSPRDRYNEQFF.

This clonotype appeared a few times. The chain employs TRBV6-1 and TRBJ2-1; D remains ambiguous. Trimming stripped 1 base from V and 4 bases from J, with 20 bases between. This CDR3 is 18 amino acids long. Germline V gene data show CDR1 as MNHNS and CDR2 as SASEGT. The DNA of the CDR3 is TGTGCCAGCAGTGAAGTTGGGGTAACCCAGAGGCAGTACAATGAGCAGTTCTTC. This encodes CASSEVGVTQRQYNEQFF.

V gene TRBV9 combines with J gene TRBJ2-5, with TRBD2 matching 7 bases. The germline CDR1 and CDR2 sequences are SGDLS and YYNGEE. The CDR3 totals 14 residues. Germline trimming cut 3 bases from V and 0 bases from J; bases unmatched to any gene: 2. This CDR3 reads CASSASGNQETQYF. The CDR3 DNA reads TGTGCCAGCAGCGCTAGCGGTAACCAAGAGACCCAGTACTTC.

This chain joins TRBV5-1 and TRBJ2-5; the match to TRBD1 covers 8 bases. Unmatched junction bases numbered 7, after V lost 4 bases and J lost 2 bases. The CDR3 is 15 amino acids. The germline gives CDR1 SGHRS, CDR2 YFSETQ. CDR3 protein: CASSPRDRRQETQYF. The CDR3 bases are TGCGCCAGCAGCCCCCGGGACAGGAGACAAGAGACCCAGTACTTC.

Notes on this clonotype: The junction differs from germline at one of its ends, possibly a read error. The gene calls are TRBV5-3 and TRBJ2-7; 9 bases match TRBD2. TRBV5-3 is identified as an open reading frame with a role that is uncertain. The CDR3 length is 15 residues. The CDR3 reads CASSSPGLAPAEQYF. The DNA of the CDR3 is TGTGCCAGCAGCTCCCCGGGACTAGCCCCGGCCGAGCAGTACTTC.

V usage is TRBV11-3 and J usage is TRBJ2-5, with D perhaps matching TRBD2 (6 bases). The CDR3 is made up of 16 amino acids. CDR1 SGHNT and CDR2 YENEEA come from the germline V gene. Trimming stripped 1 base from V and 4 bases from J, with 16 bases between. CDR3 in DNA: TGTGCCAGCAGCTTAGGGGGCCGACTGCGGGGAGAGACCCAGTACTTC. Residues: CASSLGGRLRGETQYF. The full variable domain, in which reference TRBV11-3 and TRBJ2-5 provide the parts outside the CDR3, is EAGVVQSPRYKIIEKKQPVAFWCNPISGHNTLYWYLQNLGQGPELLIRYENEEAVDDSQLPKDRFSAERLKGVDSTLKIQPAELGDSAVYLCASSLGGRLRGETQYFGPGTRLLVL.

This chain connects TRBV18 to TRBJ2-7, with D tentatively TRBD2 (6 bases). Germline CDR1 KGHSH, CDR2 LQKENI. This CDR3 comprises 15 residues. V was shortened by 6 bases and J by 6 bases, with 21 bases between the two germline ends. The CDR3 region is CASSKRERSEGEQYF. For the CDR3, the DNA is TGTGCCAGCTCGAAACGGGAACGCTCGGAGGGCGAGCAGTACTTC.

The V call is TRBV5-4, the J call TRBJ2-2, with 11 bases identical to TRBD2. This CDR3 is built from 17 residues. The V segment lost 2 bases and the J segment 6 bases; nucleotides outside the gene matches: 9. Germline values: CDR1 SGHNT, CDR2 YYREEE (reference sequence). The CDR3 sequence: CASSLLYSGGASGELFF. CDR3 DNA: TGTGCCAGCAGCTTACTTTATAGCGGGGGGGCTTCCGGGGAGCTGTTTTTT.

This clonotype has only one observation. The chain links TRBV12-3 or TRBV12-4 to TRBJ2-5; 7 positions match TRBD2. The CDR3 spans 16 residues. J gave up 2 bases and V 2 bases, and 8 bases lay outside the gene matches. CDR3 loop: CASSLLSGLSQETQYF. The CDR3 DNA is TGTGCCAGCAGTTTACTATCGGGACTATCTCAAGAGACCCAGTACTTC.

V and J are TRBV12-3 or TRBV12-4 and TRBJ2-3; the D gene is possibly TRBD2 (7 bases). V was shortened by 5 bases and J by 0 bases, with 15 bases between the two germline ends. This CDR3 is built from 16 residues. CDR3 nucleotide sequence: TGTGCCAGCAGTCCCTTAGGGGGGGGGAGCACAGATACGCAGTATTTT. It encodes CASSPLGGGSTDTQYF.

The chain recombines TRBV7-2 with TRBJ2-1, with D perhaps matching TRBD2 (5 bases). The CDR3 has 18 residues. V shed 5 bases and J shed 4 bases, with 24 bases lying between them. Germline V gene data show CDR1 as SGHTA and CDR2 as FQGNSA. CDR3 sequence: CASSNPTSDVPGYNEQFF. CDR3 coding DNA: TGTGCCAGCAGCAACCCCACCTCCGACGTGCCGGGGTACAATGAGCAGTTCTTC.

The V call is TRBV5-1, the J call TRBJ2-1, with D perhaps matching TRBD2 (5 bases). The CDR3 loop spans 15 amino acids. CDR1 and CDR2 from the germline V gene are SGHRS and YFSETQ. The V end was cut by 0 bases, the J end by 7 bases, with 14 bases between. CDR3 in DNA: TGCGCCAGCAGCTTGGTCCCCACTGCGGGTAATGAGCAGTTCTTC. Amino acid sequence: CASSLVPTAGNEQFF. The whole variable domain, remainder taken from reference TRBV5-1 and TRBJ2-1, is KAGVTQTPRYLIKTRGQQVTLSCSPISGHRSVSWYQQTPGQGLQFLFEYFSETQRNKGNFPGRFSGRQFSNSRSEMNVSTLELGDSALYLCASSLVPTAGNEQFFGPGTRLTVL.

This clonotype was observed a few times. DNA for the CDR3: TGTGCCAGCAGCCGGGACAGGGGTCCCGAGGACCAGTACTTC. Translating gives CASSRDRGPEDQYF. J is TRBJ2-5 and V is TRBV12-3 or TRBV12-4, with 10 positions matching TRBD1. J was trimmed by 10 bases and V by 6 bases; bases with no gene match: 11. The CDR3 has 14 residues.

This clonotype was seen a handful of times. The V gene is TRBV30, the J gene TRBJ2-7; D uncertain. The CDR3 is 13 residues long. Per germline, CDR1 GTSNPN and CDR2 SVGIG (reference sequence). Trimming removed 8 bases at V and 4 bases at J, with 18 bases between. CDR3 region: CASTSGSSYEQYF. The CDR3 DNA follows: TGTGCCAGTACTTCCGGGTCCTCTTACGAGCAGTACTTC.

This chain connects TRBV2 to TRBJ2-5; weak D call: TRBD2 (5 bases). Germline CDR1 SNHLY, CDR2 FYNNEI. The ends were cut back, 6 bases at V and 9 bases at J, with 20 bases in the middle. This CDR3 is 14 amino acids long. CDR3 loop: CASRPNRGPTAQYF. CDR3 nucleotides: TGTGCCAGCAGGCCAAATCGAGGGCCAACGGCCCAGTACTTC.